This TCR beta chain comes out of a study of blood T cell repertoires in COVID-19. Using immunoSEQ multiplex PCR, the repertoire was profiled, and TCRdb retains in-frame clones only, with some absent. The sample consists of 200,000 or so clones, about four fifths of them appearing once. V lost 6 bases to trimming and J lost 3 bases, with 8 bases between them. This CDR3 has 12 residues. Germline V CDR1 and CDR2: MNHNY, SVGAGI (reference sequence). This chain links TRBV6-6 with TRBJ1-2, with D uncertain. The clonotype was recovered from an elderly woman with acute or convalescent COVID-19. The sequencing input was peripheral blood. The CDR3 loop reads CASSQRDYGYTF. DNA for the CDR3: TGTGCCAGCAGCCAGAGGGACTATGGCTACACCTTC.